This T cell receptor (beta chain) was captured in a study of human T cells and chemical hapten exposure. TCRdb reprocessed the RACE reads via MiXCR and lists one record per CDR3 protein. The sample contains approximately 68,000 distinct CDR3 sequences, about 9% of which appear only once. Time point denoted: patch test 2, 6 weeks after DPC sensitization. Treatment denoted: therapeutic diphenylcyclopropenone sensitization with weekly scalp DPC. Comments on this clonotype: A single base separates this from a much larger clone, so it may be a read error.

CDR1 and CDR2 (germline): MDHEN, SYDVKM. CDR3 length: 14 amino acids. This sequence originates from a woman aged 50 to 60 with alopecia areata. Some clones in this sample may be carry-over from other donors' samples. V usage is TRBV28 and J usage is TRBJ1-1; D is unclear. The material sequenced was whole blood, taken in connection with sensitization to the hapten diphenylcyclopropenone (DPC). CDR3 sequence reads: CASSLESGNTEAYF. CDR3 DNA sequence: TGTGCCAGCAGTTTAGAATCCGGGAACACTGAAGCTTACTTT. Full variable domain (outside the CDR3, taken from reference TRBV28 and TRBJ1-1): DVKVTQSSRYLVKRTGEKVFLECVQDMDHENMFWYRQDPGLGLRLIYFSYDVKMKEKGDIPEGYSVSREKKERFSLILESASTNQTSMYLCASSLESGNTEAYFGQGTRLTVV.